This paragraph reports one TCR beta chain. What this receptor recognizes is not known. No much larger clone exists at a distance of one base, and base qualities are not known. The donors belonged to the validation cohort of about 120 subjects, which was separate from the approximately 700-subject first cohort. CDR1 and CDR2 (MNHEY, SMNVEV) derive from the germline V gene (reference sequence). The CDR3 covers 16 residues, taking in both the cysteine and the phenylalanine. Solely the CDR3 DNA is kept, with 48 bases framed from the first base. Unmatched junction bases come to 6, with V trimmed by 5 bases and J by 2 bases. The data belong to a study of cytomegalovirus exposure and HLA in healthy donors (dated by TCRdb to the late 2010s). Concerning the study at large: According to a later analysis, the approximately 120 validation repertoires were produced on the same platform as the approximately 600 repertoires of the first cohort. The aim of the study was to test whether cataloging public T cell receptors could identify signatures of past pathogen exposure. Along with the approximately 620-subject first cohort, a separate validation cohort of over a hundred different subjects was used. To predict cytomegalovirus infection status, the study brought together high-throughput TCR immunosequencing, statistical association of individual TCRs with disease status, and machine learning.

Receptor amplification or capture employed the immunoSEQ multiplex PCR assay. The published analysis was carried out like this. A statistical classification framework was built to diagnose cytomegalovirus status from the catalog of TCR beta chain sequences. TCRdb retrieved this table from immuneACCESS and kept in-frame rearrangements only. Not all clones are present; in checked studies, unresolved V genes account for under half, and no reason is known for the remainder. For V, J and clone size, that table is used; D and trimming come from the DNA. In all, the sample holds about 240,000 clones, and around 88% of those were seen once. The top ten constitute 1.2% of the sample. Study-wide conclusions, independent of this receptor: Across donors, most TCR sequences were observed very rarely, whereas some public TCRs were present in many individuals. The study gave a list of about 150 TCR beta chains associated with cytomegalovirus. In vitro tests confirmed that three of the cytomegalovirus-associated TCR beta chains recognize cytomegalovirus antigens. A later analysis lacked HLA typing for the validation cohort, so it scored co-occurrence in that cohort across all 120 or so repertoires. It was suggested by the authors that the approach could potentially be generalized to other disease states and immunological phenotypes. In a later analysis, TCRs clustered in the first cohort were found to also tend to co-occur in the roughly 120 validation repertoires, with approximately 94% of cluster scores above 0. The classifier was reported to diagnose cytomegalovirus status with high specificity and sensitivity in both the original cohort and the validation cohort.

The receptor was derived from a woman aged 25 to 39 in good health and CMV-seropositive. Sequenced sample: PBMCs. The rearrangement joined TRBV27 to TRBJ1-2; 12 bases in between match TRBD1. The sequenced DNA is TGTGCCAGCAGTCCGATCGGGACAGGGGGCAACTATGGCTACACCTTC. It codes for CASSPIGTGGNYGYTF.